These T cell receptor beta chains were read from a single sample in a study of T cell changes during pregnancy in multiple sclerosis. Profiled with immunoSEQ multiplex PCR; TCRdb holds only in-frame clones, not every one. The data contain 15,000 to 20,000 clones, about 87% of them seen just once; the ten biggest clones take up roughly 12%. Sequences were derived from CD8+ T cells from peripheral blood mononuclear cells, sampled in the third trimester of pregnancy. All receptors come from a female donor in good health, enrolled as a control in a pregnancy study. The CDR3 runs from the conserved cysteine through the conserved F or W. A D gene is named only where the DNA matches it firmly. Clone size appears in some rows only: once, few, many, or a class for an expanded clone.

CDR3 protein	CDR3 DNA	V gene	J gene	clone size	D gene
CASTPRSGLEGYEQYF	TGTGCCAGCACCCCTCGGTCAGGACTCGAGGGCTACGAGCAGTACTTC	TRBV28	TRBJ2-7	once	.
CASSFGGPLHF	TGTGCCAGCAGTTTTGGGGGCCCCCTCCACTTT	TRBV28	TRBJ1-6	.	.
CASSLGTTSTYEQYF	TGTGCCAGCAGCTTAGGGACAACCAGTACCTACGAGCAGTACTTC	TRBV7-9	TRBJ2-7	.	.
CASSSRTELNTEAFF	TGTGCCAGCAGCTCCCGGACAGAGCTGAACACTGAAGCTTTCTTT	TRBV7-8	TRBJ1-1	.	.
CASSYTANTGELFF	TGTGCCAGCAGCTACACAGCGAACACCGGGGAGCTGTTTTTT	TRBV7-9	TRBJ2-2	.	.
CASSIEGQDLETF	TGTGCCAGTAGTATAGAGGGACAGGACTTGGAGACCTTC	TRBV19	TRBJ1-2	.	TRBD1
CASSTGTSAHNEQFF	TGTGCCAGCAGCACCGGGACTAGCGCCCACAATGAGCAGTTCTTC	TRBV7-9	TRBJ2-1	.	TRBD2
CASSRPSTGWPYEQYF	TGTGCCAGCAGCCGCCCTTCGACAGGGTGGCCCTACGAGCAGTACTTC	TRBV13	TRBJ2-7	.	TRBD1
CASSSEDTQYF	TGTGCCAGCAGTTCGGAGGATACGCAGTATTTT	TRBV27	TRBJ2-3	.	.
CASTLGVAGESEQFF	TGTGCCAGCACCCTAGGAGTAGCGGGAGAAAGTGAGCAGTTCTTC	TRBV21-1	TRBJ2-1	.	.
CASSQSTTGGFGEQFF	TGTGCCAGCAGCCAAAGCACGACAGGGGGTTTCGGCGAGCAGTTCTTC	TRBV11-2	TRBJ2-1	.	TRBD1
CASSQGWGGDGYTF	TGTGCCAGCAGTCAAGGTTGGGGGGGCGATGGCTACACCTTC	TRBV27	TRBJ1-2	.	.
CASSETAGTTDTQYF	TGTGCCAGCAGTGAAACTGCGGGGACTACAGATACGCAGTATTTT	TRBV6-4	TRBJ2-3	.	.
CATSREGQTGELFF	TGTGCCACCAGCAGAGAGGGACAAACCGGGGAGCTGTTTTTT	TRBV15	TRBJ2-2	.	.
CATSETSGPPYNEQFF	TGTGCCACCAGCGAGACTAGCGGCCCTCCCTACAATGAGCAGTTCTTC	TRBV15	TRBJ2-1	.	TRBD2
CASSKTRLETQYF	TGTGCCAGCAGCAAGACACGGTTGGAGACCCAGTACTTC	TRBV13	TRBJ2-5	.	.
CASRVVGQGSSTDTQYF	TGTGCCAGCAGGGTTGTCGGACAGGGCTCTAGCACAGATACGCAGTATTTT	TRBV28	TRBJ2-3	.	TRBD1
CASSLGLWGDGRISYEQYF	TGTGCCAGCAGCTTGGGGCTGTGGGGGGACGGGCGTATCTCCTACGAGCAGTACTTC	TRBV5-6	TRBJ2-7	.	.
CASSTSTGDREQYF	TGTGCCAGTAGTACGTCTACAGGGGACAGGGAGCAGTACTTC	TRBV19	TRBJ2-7	.	TRBD1
CAWSVLMNTEAFF	TGTGCCTGGAGTGTACTAATGAACACTGAAGCTTTCTTT	TRBV30	TRBJ1-1	.	.
CASSSDRENTEAFF	TGTGCCAGCAGTTCGGACAGGGAGAACACTGAAGCTTTCTTT	TRBV28	TRBJ1-1	.	TRBD1
CASSQDVETGKETQYF	TGTGCCAGCAGCCAAGATGTGGAGACAGGGAAAGAGACCCAGTACTTC	TRBV4-2	TRBJ2-5	.	TRBD1
CASSRLAGGPTEQYF	TGTGCCAGCAGTAGATTAGCGGGGGGGCCTACCGAGCAGTACTTC	TRBV28	TRBJ2-7	.	TRBD2
CASSYPGQGRFEQYF	TGTGCCAGCAGTTACCCGGGACAGGGAAGGTTCGAGCAGTACTTC	TRBV6-6	TRBJ2-7	.	TRBD1
CASRLLGSSGNTIYF	TGTGCCAGCAGGCTTTTGGGGAGCTCTGGAAACACCATATATTTT	TRBV27	TRBJ1-3	.	.
CASSLQGTPNTGELFF	TGCGCCAGCAGCTTACAGGGGACCCCGAACACCGGGGAGCTGTTTTTT	TRBV5-1	TRBJ2-2	.	TRBD1
CASSGGGATDTQYF	TGTGCCAGCAGTGGCGGGGGGGCCACAGATACGCAGTATTTT	TRBV6-4	TRBJ2-3	.	TRBD2
CASSSPGPGSEQFF	TGTGCCAGCAGCTCACCAGGTCCCGGGAGTGAGCAGTTCTTC	TRBV11-3	TRBJ2-1	.	.
CASSWLRGRENTEAFF	TGCGCCAGCAGCTGGCTCCGCGGACGGGAGAACACTGAAGCTTTCTTT	TRBV5-1	TRBJ1-1	.	.
CASSLVANTEAFF	TGTGCCAGCAGCTTGGTAGCGAACACTGAAGCTTTCTTT	TRBV5-6	TRBJ1-1	.	.
CASSLGALQKETQYF	TGTGCCAGCAGTTTAGGTGCACTACAAAAAGAGACCCAGTACTTC	TRBV28	TRBJ2-5	once	.
CASSPSGNEQFF	TGTGCCAGCAGCCCCTCGGGGAATGAGCAGTTCTTC	TRBV7-9	TRBJ2-1	.	.
CASSIVQGGKNGYTF	TGTGCCAGTAGTATAGTCCAGGGAGGAAAGAATGGCTACACCTTC	TRBV19	TRBJ1-2	.	.
CASSHFWGESNQPQHF	TGCGCCAGCAGCCACTTTTGGGGGGAGAGCAATCAGCCCCAGCATTTT	TRBV4-1	TRBJ1-5	.	.
CASSLTTGGIETQYF	TGTGCCAGCAGCTTAACCACAGGTGGGATTGAGACCCAGTACTTC	TRBV7-9	TRBJ2-5	.	.
CASSQDELEAPDTQYF	TGCGCCAGCAGCCAAGATGAACTGGAGGCCCCAGATACGCAGTATTTT	TRBV4-1	TRBJ2-3	.	.
CASSPLPGQGPYGYTF	TGTGCCAGCAGTCCCCTTCCGGGACAGGGGCCCTATGGCTACACCTTC	TRBV28	TRBJ1-2	.	TRBD1
CASSLYNEQFF	TGTGCCAGCAGTCTATACAATGAGCAGTTCTTC	TRBV27	TRBJ2-1	.	.